Each of the 24 T cell receptor beta chains below was sequenced from the same sample in a study of T cell responses to AZD1222 COVID-19 vaccine. Some clones are missing from TCRdb's copy, which holds only in-frame ones; the method was immunoSEQ multiplex PCR. The table records over 80,000 clones, more than 80% of them present only once. Here the sequenced sample was peripheral blood, taken on day 0 of AZD1222 vaccination. Receptors originate from an adult in good health.

The chain employs TRBV25-1 and TRBJ1-5; perhaps TRBD1 as D (6 bases). Germline loops: CDR1 MGHDK, CDR2 SYGVNS. V lost 9 bases and J 4 bases, leaving 10 bases between the germline ends. CDR3 size: 12 residues. CDR3 sequence: CASSRGNQPQHF. DNA of the CDR3: TGTGCCAGTTCGAGGGGGAATCAGCCCCAGCATTTT.

This clone appeared once. The V and J genes are TRBV29-1 and TRBJ2-1; TRBD2 might be the D (5 bases). V lost 3 bases and J lost 7, with 10 bases in between. The CDR3 sequence is 12 residues long. Germline V CDR1 and CDR2: SQVTM, ANQGSEA. CDR3 residues: CSVESGWNEQFF. CDR3 DNA sequence: TGCAGCGTTGAGTCGGGATGGAATGAGCAGTTCTTC.

The chain uses TRBV15 and TRBJ2-3; D uncertain. The ends were cut back, 9 bases at V and 4 bases at J, with 14 bases in the middle. Germline CDR1 LNHNV, CDR2 YYDKDF (reference sequence). The CDR3 totals 13 residues. The CDR3 region is CATSQRISDTQYF. CDR3 nucleotide sequence: TGTGCCACAAGCCAGAGAATCTCAGATACGCAGTATTTT.

Turning to this clone: An end of the junction does not agree with germline; a read error may underlie this. The V gene is TRBV6-5, the J gene TRBJ2-5, with no clear D. The CDR3 has 16 residues. Germline V gene sequence: CDR1 MNHEY, CDR2 SVGAGI. Here the CDR3 DNA reads TGTGCCGGCAGTTCATACGACGCCCCCGTTGATGAGACCCAGTACTTC. It yields the protein CAGSSYDAPVDETQYF.

The rearrangement joins TRBV11-2 to TRBJ2-5; TRBD2 matches at 11 bases. The CDR3 loop spans 17 amino acids. V trimming: 5 bases; J trimming: 5 bases; junction bases outside the gene matches: 13. Per the germline V gene, CDR1 is SGHAT and CDR2 is FQNNGV. CDR3 sequence (DNA): TGTGCCAGCAGCCCCAGGCTAGCGGGAGGAGCTGGTGAGACCCAGTACTTC. It encodes CASSPRLAGGAGETQYF. Supplemented by reference TRBV11-2 and TRBJ2-5, the full variable domain reads EAGVAQSPRYKIIEKRQSVAFWCNPISGHATLYWYQQILGQGPKLLIQFQNNGVVDDSQLPKDRFSAERLKGVDSTLKIQPAKLEDSAVYLCASSPRLAGGAGETQYFGPGTRLLVL.

The chain carries TRBV28 and TRBJ1-1; 7 bases line up with TRBD1. CDR1 and CDR2 (germline): MDHEN, SYDVKM. With 5 bases clipped from V and 2 bases from J, the junction kept 5 bases outside the gene matches. The CDR3 is made up of 14 amino acids. Written as DNA, the CDR3 is TGTGCCAGCAGTCCCGGGACAGTAAACACTGAAGCTTTCTTT. Translated: CASSPGTVNTEAFF.

The chain combines TRBV25-1 with TRBJ1-2; D is undetermined. There are 13 residues in the CDR3. The V gene's germline CDR1 is MGHDK and CDR2 SYGVNS. V was shortened by 5 bases and J by 4 bases, with 11 bases between the two germline ends. The CDR3 DNA sequence: TGTGCCAGCAGTCCCAGCAGTAGCTATGGCTACACCTTC. It specifies CASSPSSSYGYTF.

The chain recombines TRBV5-6 with TRBJ2-5; perhaps TRBD2 as D (6 bases). The CDR3 has 14 amino acids. Trimming stripped 0 bases from V and 2 bases from J, with 8 bases between. Germline V gene data show CDR1 as SGHDT and CDR2 as YYEEEE. In DNA, the CDR3 is TGTGCCAGCAGCTTGGGACTAGTACAAGAGACCCAGTACTTC. Protein sequence: CASSLGLVQETQYF.

The rearrangement uses TRBV6-1 and TRBJ2-1; 8 nucleotides line up with TRBD2. This CDR3 is built from 14 residues. From germline, CDR1 is MNHNS and CDR2 SASEGT. V shed 3 bases and J 6 bases; nucleotides not matched to a gene: 4. CDR3 region: CASSDGGGSNEQFF. Here the CDR3 DNA reads TGTGCCAGCAGTGACGGCGGGGGGTCCAATGAGCAGTTCTTC.

This rearrangement joins TRBV6-2 or TRBV6-3 to TRBJ1-1; D ambiguous. Germline loops: CDR1 MNHEY, CDR2 SVGEGT. Between the trimmed V and J ends, which lost 4 bases and 8 bases, there was a span of 14 bases. This CDR3 has 13 amino acids. DNA of the CDR3: TGTGCCAGCAGTTTTGTAGGCAGAACAGAAGCTTTCTTT. Its translation is CASSFVGRTEAFF.

This rearrangement joins TRBV6-1 to TRBJ2-3; maybe TRBD2 (5 bases). The germline V and J ends were trimmed by 3 bases and 2 bases, with 12 bases remaining between them. Germline CDR1 and CDR2: MNHNS and SASEGT. The CDR3 length is 15 residues. In nucleotides, the CDR3 is TGTGCCAGCAGTGAGGGCGGACTCCTCACAGATACGCAGTATTTT. Its translation: CASSEGGLLTDTQYF.

The chain carries TRBV20-1 and TRBJ1-2, with D tentatively TRBD1 (6 bases). This CDR3 region has 12 residues. V shed 3 bases and J shed 3 bases, with 8 bases lying between them. Germline assignment: CDR1 DFQATT and CDR2 SNEGSKA (reference sequence). Written as DNA, the CDR3 is TGCAGTGCTAGTAGGGGGGACTATGGCTACACCTTC. Translated, it gives CSASRGDYGYTF.

The J gene is TRBJ2-4, the V gene TRBV7-9; D uncertain. Germline V CDR1 and CDR2: SEHNR, FQNEAQ (reference sequence). Between the trimmed V and J ends, which lost 7 bases and 0 bases, there was a span of 10 bases. CDR3 length: 14 amino acids. The CDR3 loop reads CASTPGQAKNIQYF. CDR3 sequence (DNA): TGTGCCAGCACCCCCGGGCAAGCCAAAAACATTCAGTACTTC. Complete variable domain (other parts from reference TRBV7-9 and TRBJ2-4): DTGVSQNPRHKITKRGQNVTFRCDPISEHNRLYWYRQTLGQGPEFLTYFQNEAQLEKSRLLSDRFSAERPKGSFSTLEIQRTEQGDSAMYLCASTPGQAKNIQYFGAGTRLSVL.

This chain links TRBV19 with TRBJ1-5; D gene uncertain. Germline CDR1 LNHDA, CDR2 SQIVND (reference sequence). V dropped 5 bases and J dropped 7 bases, with 12 bases sitting between them. The CDR3 has 13 amino acids. CDR3 sequence reads: CASSPDRIQPQHF. The DNA for the CDR3 is TGTGCCAGTAGTCCCGACCGAATACAGCCCCAGCATTTT.

This clone came up once. This chain links TRBV6-2 or TRBV6-3 with TRBJ2-7, with TRBD1 matching 7 bases. This CDR3 is 14 amino acids long. Germline assignment: CDR1 MNHEY and CDR2 SVGEGT. With V trimmed by 4 bases and J by 2 bases, 5 bases remained unmatched. DNA for the CDR3: TGTGCCAGCAGTTCGACAGGGTCCCCCTACGAGCAGTACTTC. Translating gives CASSSTGSPYEQYF.

V is TRBV12-3 or TRBV12-4 and J is TRBJ1-1; TRBD1 might be the D (5 bases). V was cut by 3 bases and J by 4 bases, with 9 bases left in between. The CDR3 has 13 amino acids. The CDR3, as DNA: TGTGCCAGCAGTTTCATAGGGACCACTGAAGCTTTCTTT. Residues: CASSFIGTTEAFF.

The CDR3 loop reads CASSASSGGPYEQYF. The CDR3 nucleotides are TGTGCCAGCAGCGCATCAAGTGGGGGACCCTACGAGCAGTACTTC. This chain joins TRBV7-2 and TRBJ2-7; D could derive from TRBD1 or TRBD2 (5 bases each). The CDR3 extends over 15 amino acids. The V end lost 5 bases, the J end lost 2 bases, and 16 bases lay between the germline ends. Germline loops: CDR1 SGHTA, CDR2 FQGNSA. The whole variable domain, filled in from reference TRBV7-2 and TRBJ2-7, reads GAGVSQSPSNKVTEKGKDVELRCDPISGHTALYWYRQSLGQGLEFLIYFQGNSAPDKSGLPSDRFSAERTGGSVSTLTIQRTQQEDSAVYLCASSASSGGPYEQYFGPGTRLTVT.

The gene calls are TRBV28 and TRBJ1-5, with D maybe TRBD1 (6 bases). V was clipped by 3 bases and J by 4 bases, with 13 bases between them. Germline V gives CDR1 MDHEN, CDR2 SYDVKM. There are 15 residues in the CDR3. The CDR3 reads CASSFPDSGNQPQHF. For the CDR3, the DNA is TGTGCCAGCAGTTTCCCGGACAGCGGAAATCAGCCCCAGCATTTT.

The rearrangement joins TRBV11-2 to TRBJ2-7; 9 bases align to TRBD1. The CDR3 has 16 amino acids. The junction had 9 bases not matched to a gene; V was cut back by 2 bases and J by 4 bases. Germline V gene sequence: CDR1 SGHAT, CDR2 FQNNGV. In DNA, the CDR3 is TGTGCCAGCAGCTTACCTCCGAGACAGGGGGGATACGAGCAGTACTTC. The encoded protein is CASSLPPRQGGYEQYF.

The chain joins TRBV20-1 to TRBJ2-1; 7 bases map to TRBD1. In germline, CDR1 is DFQATT, CDR2 SNEGSKA (reference sequence). The CDR3 covers 13 residues. The V segment lost 3 bases and the J segment 5 bases; nucleotides outside the gene matches: 4. CDR3 coding DNA: TGCAGTGCTAGTCGGGACAGACACAATGAGCAGTTCTTC. Protein product: CSASRDRHNEQFF.

The V call is TRBV3-1 (or the pseudogene TRBV3-2), the J call TRBJ2-4; D not resolved. V lost 1 base, J lost 6 bases, and 13 bases lay in between. This CDR3 has 15 amino acids. CDR1 is LGHDT, CDR2 YNNKEL, per germline (reference sequence). The CDR3 DNA sequence: TGTGCCAGCAGCCAAGGTCATGGACGGAGAAACATTCAGTACTTC. This sequence encodes CASSQGHGRRNIQYF.

This clone was counted once. V gene TRBV7-2 combines with J gene TRBJ1-2; no firm D call. This CDR3 is 14 amino acids long. Germline CDR1 reads SGHTA; CDR2 reads FQGNSA. V lost 3 bases and J lost 4, with 12 bases in between. The CDR3 protein is CASSFPGKGYGYTF. In DNA form, the CDR3 reads TGTGCCAGCAGCTTCCCGGGAAAGGGCTATGGCTACACCTTC.

The chain uses TRBV12-3 or TRBV12-4 and TRBJ2-7; D ambiguous. There are 13 residues in the CDR3. With 2 bases removed from V and 6 bases from J, the gap between germline ends came to 11 bases. CDR3 nucleotides: TGTGCCAGCAGTTTATGGGATGAGAGCGAGCAGTACTTC. This codes for CASSLWDESEQYF.

CDR3 DNA sequence: TGTGCCAGCAGCCTAAGCCTAAAGGACGAGCAGTACTTC. This codes for CASSLSLKDEQYF. V usage is TRBV11-2 and J usage is TRBJ2-7; no definite D call. V was clipped by 5 bases and J by 5 bases, with 13 bases between them. Germline loops: CDR1 SGHAT, CDR2 FQNNGV. This CDR3 region has 13 residues.